These T cell receptor beta chains were read from a single sample in a study of shared clonotypes between healthy human individuals. The table came from immunoSEQ multiplex PCR; TCRdb's copy has only in-frame clones and leaves some out. The sample lists about 2.1 million clones, about 94% occurring once. Material: naive CD8+ T cells from PBMCs. These receptors all stem from a man younger than 30 in good health. Some clones in this sample may be carry-over from other donors' samples. The CDR3 runs from the conserved cysteine through the conserved F or W. The D gene is left open where the match is weak. A clone size is listed for some rows: how often the clone was seen (once, few, many), or a class if it is expanded.

v_gene,j_gene,len,abundance,d_gene,CDR3aa,CDR3nt
TRBV4-3,TRBJ2-7,14,few,TRBD2,CASSQELLVLAGVF,TGCGCCAGCAGCCAAGAACTCCTAGTACTAGCGGGAGTGTTC
TRBV4-3,TRBJ1-4,14,.,.,CASSQDSGREKLFF,TGCGCCAGCAGCCAAGATTCAGGGCGTGAAAAACTGTTTTTT
TRBV2,TRBJ2-1,14,.,TRBD2,CASTRTSELGEQFF,TGTGCCAGCACTCGGACTAGCGAACTAGGGGAGCAGTTCTTC
TRBV27,TRBJ1-2,13,.,.,CASSPTGIYGYTF,TGTGCCAGCAGCCCAACAGGGATCTATGGCTACACCTTC
TRBV11-2,TRBJ2-7,14,.,.,CASRRGGLVYEQYF,TGTGCCAGCAGGAGGGGGGGGCTAGTCTACGAGCAGTACTTC
TRBV10-3,TRBJ1-1,15,.,.,CAISVEGFMNTEAFF,TGTGCCATCAGTGTAGAAGGTTTTATGAACACTGAAGCTTTCTTT
TRBV7-9,TRBJ2-7,13,.,.,CASSLVEHYEQYF,TGTGCCAGCAGCTTAGTTGAGCACTACGAGCAGTACTTC
TRBV29-1,TRBJ2-7,14,.,TRBD2,CSVVLGGRASEQYF,TGCAGCGTTGTTTTGGGCGGGAGGGCCTCCGAGCAGTACTTC
TRBV4-1,TRBJ1-4,16,.,.,CASSQELVPAGEKLFF,TGCGCCAGCAGCCAAGAACTTGTCCCAGCGGGTGAAAAACTGTTTTTT
TRBV7-6,TRBJ2-1,13,.,.,CASSPPTEEGQFF,TGTGCCAGCAGCCCGCCAACCGAGGAAGGGCAGTTCTTC
TRBV29-1,TRBJ1-2,12,.,TRBD1,CSVVGTGKGYTF,TGCAGCGTTGTAGGGACAGGGAAGGGCTACACCTTC
TRBV19,TRBJ2-7,16,.,TRBD1,CASSPMRTGVTYEQYF,TGTGCCAGTAGCCCGATGAGGACAGGGGTAACCTACGAGCAGTACTTC
TRBV6-6,TRBJ2-1,16,.,.,CASSPASAPFYNEQFF,TGTGCCAGCAGTCCCGCCTCGGCCCCTTTTTACAATGAGCAGTTCTTC
TRBV28,TRBJ1-1,17,.,TRBD1,CASSRDRVVVLDTEAFF,TGTGCCAGCAGTCGGGACAGGGTGGTGGTCTTAGACACTGAAGCTTTCTTT
TRBV11-2,TRBJ2-6,18,.,.,CASSFARGHPYWANVLTF,TGTGCCAGCAGCTTTGCTCGCGGACACCCCTACTGGGCCAACGTCCTGACTTTC
TRBV28,TRBJ1-1,15,.,.,CASSTWTEMNTEAFF,TGTGCCAGCAGTACGTGGACAGAAATGAACACTGAAGCTTTCTTT
TRBV9,TRBJ2-1,15,.,TRBD2,CASSVGLAGGGEQFF,TGTGCCAGCAGCGTAGGACTAGCGGGAGGTGGCGAGCAGTTCTTC
TRBV30,TRBJ2-3,14,.,TRBD2,CAWRGGLAGNTQYF,TGTGCCTGGAGGGGAGGGCTAGCGGGAAATACGCAGTATTTT
TRBV11-2,TRBJ1-1,13,few,.,CASSLGVSPEAFF,TGTGCCAGCAGCTTGGGGGTTTCCCCTGAAGCTTTCTTT
TRBV7-8,TRBJ2-7,14,.,.,CASSLTVPVHEQYF,TGTGCCAGCAGCTTGACAGTTCCCGTCCACGAGCAGTACTTC
TRBV19,TRBJ1-3,15,.,TRBD1,CASTMGQEKRNTIYF,TGTGCCAGTACCATGGGACAGGAGAAGAGAAACACCATATATTTT
TRBV7-3,TRBJ2-3,15,.,TRBD2,CASSLLAGAADTQYF,TGTGCCAGCAGCTTACTGGCGGGAGCCGCAGATACGCAGTATTTT